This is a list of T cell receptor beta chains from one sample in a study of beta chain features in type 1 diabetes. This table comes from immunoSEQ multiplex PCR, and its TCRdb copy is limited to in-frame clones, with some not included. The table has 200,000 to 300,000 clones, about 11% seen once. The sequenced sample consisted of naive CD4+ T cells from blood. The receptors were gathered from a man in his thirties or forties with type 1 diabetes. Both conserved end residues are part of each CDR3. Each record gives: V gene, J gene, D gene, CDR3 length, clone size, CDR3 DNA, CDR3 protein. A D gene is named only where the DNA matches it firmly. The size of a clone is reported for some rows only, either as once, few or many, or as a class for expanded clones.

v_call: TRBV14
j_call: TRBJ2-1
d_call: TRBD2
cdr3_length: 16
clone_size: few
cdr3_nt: TGTGCCAGCAGCCAGTTAGCGGGGGGGCCCTACAATGAGCAGTTCTTC
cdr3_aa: CASSQLAGGPYNEQFF

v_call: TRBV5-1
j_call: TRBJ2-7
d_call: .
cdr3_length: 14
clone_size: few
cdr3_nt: TGCGCCAGCTGGAGAGACTATGGGCCTCAGGAGCAGTACTTC
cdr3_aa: CASWRDYGPQEQYF

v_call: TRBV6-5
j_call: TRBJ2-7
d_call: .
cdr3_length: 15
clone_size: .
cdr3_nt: TGTGCCAGCAGTCTTAACCGGGACACCTCCTACGAGCAGTACTTC
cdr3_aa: CASSLNRDTSYEQYF

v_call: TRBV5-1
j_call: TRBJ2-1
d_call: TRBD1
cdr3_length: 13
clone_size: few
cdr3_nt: TGCGCCAGCAGCTTCCCCAGGGGGAATGAGCAGTTCTTC
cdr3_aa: CASSFPRGNEQFF

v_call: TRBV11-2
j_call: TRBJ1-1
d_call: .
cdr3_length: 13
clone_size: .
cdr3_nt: TGTGCCAGCAGTTCCGGACAGAACACTGAAGCTTTCTTT
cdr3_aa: CASSSGQNTEAFF

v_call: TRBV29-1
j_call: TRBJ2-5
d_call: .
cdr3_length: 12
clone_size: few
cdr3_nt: TGCAGCGTTGAAGATCGCGGAGTGACCCAGTACTTC
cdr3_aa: CSVEDRGVTQYF

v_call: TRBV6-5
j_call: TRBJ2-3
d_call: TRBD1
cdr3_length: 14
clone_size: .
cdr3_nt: TGTGCCAGTCGGACAGGGAGTAGCACAGATACGCAGTATTTT
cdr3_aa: CASRTGSSTDTQYF

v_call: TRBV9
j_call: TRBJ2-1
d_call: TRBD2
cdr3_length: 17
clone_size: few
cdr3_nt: TGTGCCAGCAGCGTAGCTACGGGGACTAGCGGGAGCAATGAGCAGTTCTTC
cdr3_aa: CASSVATGTSGSNEQFF

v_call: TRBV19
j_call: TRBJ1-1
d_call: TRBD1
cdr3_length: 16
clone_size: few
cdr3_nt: TGTGCCAGTAGTGTATCCGAAGCAGGGGGCCAAAACGAAGCTTTCTTT
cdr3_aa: CASSVSEAGGQNEAFF

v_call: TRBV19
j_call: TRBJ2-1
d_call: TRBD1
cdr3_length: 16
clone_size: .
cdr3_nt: TGTGCCAGTAGTATTCCGACAGGGCAGGCCTACAATGAGCAGTTCTTC
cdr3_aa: CASSIPTGQAYNEQFF

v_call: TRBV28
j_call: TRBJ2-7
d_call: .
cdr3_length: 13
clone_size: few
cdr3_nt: TGTGCCAGCAGTACAGGGTCCGACTACGAGCAGTACTTC
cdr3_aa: CASSTGSDYEQYF

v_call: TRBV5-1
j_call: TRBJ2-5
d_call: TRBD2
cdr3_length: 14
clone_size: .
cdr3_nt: TGCGCCAGCAGCCAAGGGACTAGAGCGGAGACCCAGTACTTC
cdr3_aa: CASSQGTRAETQYF

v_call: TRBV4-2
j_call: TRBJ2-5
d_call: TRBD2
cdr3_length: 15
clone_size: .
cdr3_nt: TGTGCCAGCAGCCAAGGGATTAGCGGGGTAGAGACCCAGTACTTC
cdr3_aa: CASSQGISGVETQYF

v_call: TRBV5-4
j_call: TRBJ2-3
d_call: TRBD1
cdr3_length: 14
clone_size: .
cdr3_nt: TGTGCCAGCAGCATGGGACAGGCCACAGATACGCAGTATTTT
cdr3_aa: CASSMGQATDTQYF

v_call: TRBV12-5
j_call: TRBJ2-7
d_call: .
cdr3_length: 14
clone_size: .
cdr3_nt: TGTGCTAGTGGTATCGGACAGTTCCCCTACGAGCAGTACTTC
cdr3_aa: CASGIGQFPYEQYF

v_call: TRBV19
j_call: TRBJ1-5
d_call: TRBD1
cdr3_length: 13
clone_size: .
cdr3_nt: TGTGCCAGTAGTGGGACAGGACTTCAGCCCCAGCATTTT
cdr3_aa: CASSGTGLQPQHF

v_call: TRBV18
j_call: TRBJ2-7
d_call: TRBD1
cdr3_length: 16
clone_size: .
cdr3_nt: TGTGCCAGCTCTCCTACTTACGGACAGGAGAGCTACGAGCAGTACTTC
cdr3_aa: CASSPTYGQESYEQYF

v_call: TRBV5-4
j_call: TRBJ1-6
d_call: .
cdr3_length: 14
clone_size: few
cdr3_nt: TGTGCCAGCAGCTCGGGTTTTGAGGATTCACCCCTCCACTTT
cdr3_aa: CASSSGFEDSPLHF

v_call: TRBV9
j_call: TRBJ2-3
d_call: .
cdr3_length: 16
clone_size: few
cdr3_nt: TGTGCCAGCAGTTCATTAACAGGACCCAAGGGAGATACGCAGTATTTT
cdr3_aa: CASSSLTGPKGDTQYF